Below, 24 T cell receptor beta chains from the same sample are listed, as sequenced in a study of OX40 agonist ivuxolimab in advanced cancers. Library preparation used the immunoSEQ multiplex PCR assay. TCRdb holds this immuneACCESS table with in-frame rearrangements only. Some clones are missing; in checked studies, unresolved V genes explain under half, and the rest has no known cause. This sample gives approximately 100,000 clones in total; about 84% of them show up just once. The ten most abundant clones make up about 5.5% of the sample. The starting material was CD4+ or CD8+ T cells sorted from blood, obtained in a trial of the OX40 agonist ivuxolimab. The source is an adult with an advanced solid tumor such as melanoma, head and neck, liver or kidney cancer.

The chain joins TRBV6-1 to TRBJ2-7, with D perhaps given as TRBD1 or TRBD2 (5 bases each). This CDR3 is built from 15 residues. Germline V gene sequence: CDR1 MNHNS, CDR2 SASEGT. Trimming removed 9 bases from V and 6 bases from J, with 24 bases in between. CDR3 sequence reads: CASPRDVTGLSEQYF. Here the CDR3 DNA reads TGTGCCAGTCCCCGGGACGTGACGGGCCTTTCCGAGCAGTACTTC.

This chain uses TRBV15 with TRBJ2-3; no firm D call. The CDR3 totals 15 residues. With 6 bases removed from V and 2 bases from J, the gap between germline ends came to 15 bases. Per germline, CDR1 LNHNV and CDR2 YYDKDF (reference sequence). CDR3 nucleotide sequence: TGTGCCACCAGTTACGGACCCTCTCCCACAGATACGCAGTATTTT. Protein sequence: CATSYGPSPTDTQYF.

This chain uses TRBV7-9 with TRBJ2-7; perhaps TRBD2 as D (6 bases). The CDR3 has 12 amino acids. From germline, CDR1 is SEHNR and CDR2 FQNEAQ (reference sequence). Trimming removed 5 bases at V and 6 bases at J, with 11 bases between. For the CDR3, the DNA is TGTGCCAGCAGCCCGGGACTCCGCGAGCAGTACTTC. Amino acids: CASSPGLREQYF.

CDR3 bases: TGTGCCAGTAGTGTGACTAGCGGGGACAAAAACATTCAGTACTTC. Amino acids: CASSVTSGDKNIQYF. This sequence joins TRBV19 and TRBJ2-4, with 11 bases aligning to TRBD2. Germline trimming cut 5 bases from V and 3 bases from J; bases unmatched to any gene: 3. The CDR3 is made up of 15 amino acids. CDR1 is LNHDA, CDR2 SQIVND, per germline (reference sequence).

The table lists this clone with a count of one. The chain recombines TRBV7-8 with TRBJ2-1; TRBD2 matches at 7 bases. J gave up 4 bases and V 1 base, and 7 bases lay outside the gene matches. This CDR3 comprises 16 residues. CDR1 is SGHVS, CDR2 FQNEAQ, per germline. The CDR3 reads CASSLVLPSGYNEQFF. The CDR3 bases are TGTGCCAGCAGCTTAGTATTACCTAGCGGTTACAATGAGCAGTTCTTC.

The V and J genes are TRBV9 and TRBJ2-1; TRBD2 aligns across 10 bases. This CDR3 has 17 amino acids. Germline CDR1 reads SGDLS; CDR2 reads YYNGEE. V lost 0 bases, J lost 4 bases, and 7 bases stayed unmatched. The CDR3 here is CASSVAASGGAYNEQFF. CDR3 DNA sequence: TGTGCCAGCAGCGTAGCGGCCAGCGGGGGGGCATACAATGAGCAGTTCTTC.

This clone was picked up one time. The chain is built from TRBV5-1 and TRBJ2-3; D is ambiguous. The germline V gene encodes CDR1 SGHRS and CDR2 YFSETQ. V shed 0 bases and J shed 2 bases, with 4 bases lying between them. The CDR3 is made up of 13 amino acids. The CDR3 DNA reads TGCGCCAGCAGCTTGGAAAACACAGATACGCAGTATTTT. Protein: CASSLENTDTQYF.

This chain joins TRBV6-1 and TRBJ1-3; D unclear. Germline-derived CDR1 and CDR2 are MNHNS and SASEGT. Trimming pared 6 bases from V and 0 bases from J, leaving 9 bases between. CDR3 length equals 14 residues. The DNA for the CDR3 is TGTGCCAGCAGGCCTCCCAGCTCTGGAAACACCATATATTTT. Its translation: CASRPPSSGNTIYF.

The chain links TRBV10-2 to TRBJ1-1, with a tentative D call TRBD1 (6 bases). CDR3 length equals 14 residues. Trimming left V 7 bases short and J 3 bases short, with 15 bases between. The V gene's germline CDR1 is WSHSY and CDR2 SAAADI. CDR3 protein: CASIEINRDTEAFF. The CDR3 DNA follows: TGCGCCAGCATTGAAATTAACAGGGACACTGAAGCTTTCTTT.

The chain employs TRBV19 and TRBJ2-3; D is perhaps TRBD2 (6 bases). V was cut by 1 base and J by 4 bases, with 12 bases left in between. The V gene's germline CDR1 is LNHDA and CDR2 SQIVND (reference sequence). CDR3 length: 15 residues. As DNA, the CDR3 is TGTGCCAGTAGTATAGGCGGGGCGGCGGCAGATACGCAGTATTTT. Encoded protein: CASSIGGAAADTQYF.

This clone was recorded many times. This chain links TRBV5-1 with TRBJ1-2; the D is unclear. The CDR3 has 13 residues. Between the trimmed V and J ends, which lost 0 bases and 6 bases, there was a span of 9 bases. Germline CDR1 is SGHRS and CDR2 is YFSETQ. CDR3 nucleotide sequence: TGCGCCAGCAGCTTGGAGTCAGACGATGGCTACACCTTC. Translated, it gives CASSLESDDGYTF. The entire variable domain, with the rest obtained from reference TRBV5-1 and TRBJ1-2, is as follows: KAGVTQTPRYLIKTRGQQVTLSCSPISGHRSVSWYQQTPGQGLQFLFEYFSETQRNKGNFPGRFSGRQFSNSRSEMNVSTLELGDSALYLCASSLESDDGYTFGSGTRLTVV.

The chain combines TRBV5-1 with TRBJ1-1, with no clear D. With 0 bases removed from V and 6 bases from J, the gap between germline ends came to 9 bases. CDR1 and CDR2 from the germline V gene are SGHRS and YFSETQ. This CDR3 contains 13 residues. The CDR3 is CASSLGQAPEAFF. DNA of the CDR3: TGCGCCAGCAGCTTGGGACAAGCCCCTGAAGCTTTCTTT.

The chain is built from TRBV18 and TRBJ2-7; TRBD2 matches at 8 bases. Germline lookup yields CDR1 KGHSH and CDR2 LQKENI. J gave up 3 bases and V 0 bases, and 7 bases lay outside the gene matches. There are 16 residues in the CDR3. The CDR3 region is CASSPPKSGGVYEQYF. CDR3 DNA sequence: TGTGCCAGCTCACCACCGAAGAGCGGGGGTGTCTACGAGCAGTACTTC.

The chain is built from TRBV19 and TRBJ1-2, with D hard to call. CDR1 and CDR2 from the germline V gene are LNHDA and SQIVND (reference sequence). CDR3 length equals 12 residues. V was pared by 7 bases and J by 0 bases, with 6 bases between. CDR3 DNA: TGTGCCAGTAATAAGGCTAACTATGGCTACACCTTC. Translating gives CASNKANYGYTF.

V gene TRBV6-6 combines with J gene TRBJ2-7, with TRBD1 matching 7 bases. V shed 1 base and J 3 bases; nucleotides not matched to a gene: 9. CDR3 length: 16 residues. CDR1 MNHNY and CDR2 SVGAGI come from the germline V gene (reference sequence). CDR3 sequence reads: CASSYFLGQTVYEQYF. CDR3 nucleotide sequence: TGTGCCAGCAGTTACTTCCTGGGACAGACAGTCTACGAGCAGTACTTC.

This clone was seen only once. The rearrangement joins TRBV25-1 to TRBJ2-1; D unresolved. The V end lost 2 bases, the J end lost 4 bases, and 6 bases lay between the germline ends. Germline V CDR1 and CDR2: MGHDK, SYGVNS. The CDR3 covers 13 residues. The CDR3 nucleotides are TGTGCCAGCAGTGAAGGGCGGTACAATGAGCAGTTCTTC. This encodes CASSEGRYNEQFF.

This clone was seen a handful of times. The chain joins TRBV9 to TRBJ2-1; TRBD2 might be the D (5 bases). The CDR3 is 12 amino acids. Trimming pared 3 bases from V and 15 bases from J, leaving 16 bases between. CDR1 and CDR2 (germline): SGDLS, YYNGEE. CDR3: CASSGREAGVFF. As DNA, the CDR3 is TGTGCCAGCAGCGGCCGGGAAGCCGGGGTGTTCTTC.

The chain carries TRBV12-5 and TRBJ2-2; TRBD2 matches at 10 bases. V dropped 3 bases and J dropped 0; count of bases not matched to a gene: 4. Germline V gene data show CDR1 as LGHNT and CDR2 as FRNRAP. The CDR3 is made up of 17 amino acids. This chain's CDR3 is CASGLSGRGSNTGELFF. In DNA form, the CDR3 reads TGTGCTAGTGGTTTAAGCGGGAGGGGGTCGAACACCGGGGAGCTGTTTTTT.

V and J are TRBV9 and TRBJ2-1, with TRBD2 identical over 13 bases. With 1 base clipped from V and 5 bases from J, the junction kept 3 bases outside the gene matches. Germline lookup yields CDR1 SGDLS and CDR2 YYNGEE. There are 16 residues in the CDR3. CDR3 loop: CASSVRTSGSHNEQFF. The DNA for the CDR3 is TGTGCCAGCAGCGTACGGACTAGCGGGAGCCACAATGAGCAGTTCTTC.

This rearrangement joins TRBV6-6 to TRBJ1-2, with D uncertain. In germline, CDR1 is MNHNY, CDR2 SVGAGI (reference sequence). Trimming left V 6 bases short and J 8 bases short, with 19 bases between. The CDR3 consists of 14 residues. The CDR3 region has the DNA TGTGCCAGCAGCCGAGGAGGTGTGGCGATGGGCTACACCTTC. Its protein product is CASSRGGVAMGYTF.

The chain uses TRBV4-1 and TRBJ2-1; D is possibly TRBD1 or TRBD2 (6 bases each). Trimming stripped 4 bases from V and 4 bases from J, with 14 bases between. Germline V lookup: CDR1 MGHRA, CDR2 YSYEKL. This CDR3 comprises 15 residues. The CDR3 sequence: CASSPPRGLYNEQFF. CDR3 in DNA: TGCGCCAGCAGCCCTCCTCGGGGGCTTTACAATGAGCAGTTCTTC.

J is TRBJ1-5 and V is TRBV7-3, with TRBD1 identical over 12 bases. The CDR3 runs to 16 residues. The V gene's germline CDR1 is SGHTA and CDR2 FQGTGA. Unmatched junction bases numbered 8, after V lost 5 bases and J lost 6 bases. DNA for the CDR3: TGTGCCAGCAGCCTCGTGGGACAGGGGGCAAGTCAGCCCCAGCATTTT. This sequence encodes CASSLVGQGASQPQHF. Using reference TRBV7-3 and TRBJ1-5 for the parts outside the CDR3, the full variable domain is GAGVSQTPSNKVTEKGKYVELRCDPISGHTALYWYRQSLGQGPEFLIYFQGTGAADDSGLPNDRFFAVRPEGSVSTLKIQRTERGDSAVYLCASSLVGQGASQPQHFGDGTRLSIL.

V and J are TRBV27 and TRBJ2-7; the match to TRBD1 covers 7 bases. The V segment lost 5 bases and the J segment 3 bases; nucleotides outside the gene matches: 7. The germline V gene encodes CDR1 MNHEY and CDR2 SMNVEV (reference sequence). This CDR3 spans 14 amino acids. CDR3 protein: CASSPYGTDYEQYF. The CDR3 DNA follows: TGTGCCAGCAGTCCCTACGGGACAGACTACGAGCAGTACTTC.

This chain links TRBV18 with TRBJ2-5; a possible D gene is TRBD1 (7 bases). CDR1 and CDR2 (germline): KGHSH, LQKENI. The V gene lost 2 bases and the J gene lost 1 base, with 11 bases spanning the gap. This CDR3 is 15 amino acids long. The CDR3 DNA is TGTGCCAGCTCACCAGGAGGGGGCGGCCAAGAGACCCAGTACTTC. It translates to CASSPGGGGQETQYF.